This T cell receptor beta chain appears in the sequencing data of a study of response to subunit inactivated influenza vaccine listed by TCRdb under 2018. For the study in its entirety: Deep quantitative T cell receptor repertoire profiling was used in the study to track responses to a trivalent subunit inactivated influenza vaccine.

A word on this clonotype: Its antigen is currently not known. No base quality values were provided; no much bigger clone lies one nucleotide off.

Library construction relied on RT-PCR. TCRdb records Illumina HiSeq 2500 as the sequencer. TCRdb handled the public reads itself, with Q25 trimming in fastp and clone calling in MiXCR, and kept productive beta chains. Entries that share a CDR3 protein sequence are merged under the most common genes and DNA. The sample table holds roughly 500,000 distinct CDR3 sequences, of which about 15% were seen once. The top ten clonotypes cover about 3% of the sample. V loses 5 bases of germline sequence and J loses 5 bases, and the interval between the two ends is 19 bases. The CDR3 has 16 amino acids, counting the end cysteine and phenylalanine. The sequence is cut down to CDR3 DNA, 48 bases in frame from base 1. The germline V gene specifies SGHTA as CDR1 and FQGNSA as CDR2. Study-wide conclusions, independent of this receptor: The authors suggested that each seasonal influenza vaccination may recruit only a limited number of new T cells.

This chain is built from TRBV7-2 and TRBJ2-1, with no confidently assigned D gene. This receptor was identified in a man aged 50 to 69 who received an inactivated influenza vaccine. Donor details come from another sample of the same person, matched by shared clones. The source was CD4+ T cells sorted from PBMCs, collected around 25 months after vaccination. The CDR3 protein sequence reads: CASSRDPPKINNEQFF. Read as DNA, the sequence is TGTGCCAGCAGCCGCGACCCGCCAAAAATAAACAATGAGCAGTTCTTC.